Presented here are 27 T cell receptor beta chains from one specimen sequenced in a study of low-dose radiotherapy and immunotherapy resistance in tumors. Time point denoted: after trial treatment. Noted treatment: LDRT plus nivolumab, ipilimumab, low-dose cyclophosphamide and aspirin (RACIN trial). TCRs were amplified for 15 to 25 PCR cycles with a constant-region primer and V-primer adapter. TCRdb passed the reads through MiXCR, listing each CDR3 protein once. The profile shows approximately 52,000 distinct CDR3 sequences, around 33% of them singletons. Sample: PBMCs, taken after low-dose radiotherapy plus immunotherapy. The receptors derive from a male donor with rectosigmoid adenocarcinoma.

At least ten counts were recorded for this clonotype. The chain combines TRBV12-3 or TRBV12-4 with TRBJ2-1, with D maybe TRBD1 (5 bases). The CDR3 consists of 14 residues. V lost 2 bases, J lost 8 bases, and 13 bases lay in between. The CDR3 sequence is CASSLKGPMDEQFF. In nucleotides, the CDR3 is TGTGCCAGCAGTTTAAAGGGGCCAATGGATGAGCAGTTCTTC.

This clonotype was seen ten or more times. The V call is TRBV6-5, the J call TRBJ2-7; D may be TRBD1 (6 bases). CDR1 and CDR2 from the germline V gene are MNHEY and SVGAGI. The CDR3 consists of 15 residues. V gave up 5 bases and J gave up 5 bases, with 19 bases separating them. The CDR3 region has the DNA TGTGCCAGCAGTACCGCCGGAGCAGGGGTCGACGAGCAGTACTTC. Protein product: CASSTAGAGVDEQYF.

This clonotype appeared many times. The V and J genes are TRBV7-9 and TRBJ2-5; 12 nucleotides align to TRBD2. The CDR3 is 17 residues long. CDR1 is SEHNR and CDR2 is FQNEAQ in the germline V gene (reference sequence). The V and J ends lost 8 bases and 1 base, in that order; junction bases with no gene match: 11. This CDR3 is CASRLAGGPSGQETQYF. CDR3 DNA: TGTGCCAGCCGGCTAGCGGGGGGGCCCTCTGGCCAAGAGACCCAGTACTTC.

This clonotype came up many times. The chain employs TRBV19 and TRBJ2-3; D is undetermined. Germline CDR1 is LNHDA and CDR2 is SQIVND (reference sequence). The CDR3 extends over 13 amino acids. The V end was cut by 8 bases, the J end by 1 base, with 10 bases between. CDR3 DNA sequence: TGTGCCAGTCGCCCGGCGGGCACAGATACGCAGTATTTT. It translates to CASRPAGTDTQYF.

The gene calls are TRBV6-1 and TRBJ2-2; 10 bases agree with TRBD2. CDR3 length: 17 amino acids. From germline, CDR1 is MNHNS and CDR2 SASEGT. J was trimmed by 0 bases and V by 3 bases; bases with no gene match: 4. CDR3 coding DNA: TGTGCCAGCAGTGACCTCGGACTAGCGGCGAACACCGGGGAGCTGTTTTTT. The encoded protein is CASSDLGLAANTGELFF.

This clonotype was counted ten times or more. V is TRBV4-2 and J is TRBJ2-1; 15 nucleotides match TRBD2. CDR1 is LGHNA and CDR2 is YNFKEQ in the germline V gene. The CDR3 is 16 amino acids. V shed 0 bases and J 7 bases; nucleotides not matched to a gene: 1. The CDR3 loop is CASSQDGTSGGNEQFF. CDR3 bases: TGTGCCAGCAGCCAAGATGGGACTAGCGGGGGGAATGAGCAGTTCTTC.

CDR3 amino acids: CASSLVMADTQYF. The DNA for the CDR3 is TGTGCCAGCAGCTTAGTGATGGCAGATACGCAGTATTTT. This chain joins TRBV11-2 and TRBJ2-3, with no clear D. CDR1 is SGHAT, CDR2 FQNNGV, per germline. The CDR3 loop spans 13 amino acids. V lost 1 base and J 4 bases, leaving 6 bases between the germline ends.

The V call is TRBV28, the J call TRBJ2-1; 13 bases are a match to TRBD2. The CDR3 has 18 residues. The ends lost 5 bases at V and 0 bases at J; junction bases unmatched: 7. From germline, CDR1 is MDHEN and CDR2 SYDVKM. CDR3 sequence (DNA): TGTGCCAGCAGTCATGATGGGACTAGCGGGATCTCCTACAATGAGCAGTTCTTC. It is translated as CASSHDGTSGISYNEQFF.

This clonotype has ten or more counts. The rearrangement uses TRBV6-2 or TRBV6-3 and TRBJ1-5, with no clear D. CDR1 is MNHEY, CDR2 SVGEGT, per germline. This CDR3 has 14 residues. The ends were cut back, 10 bases at V and 3 bases at J, with 16 bases in the middle. CDR3 region: CATWTARYNQPQHF. The CDR3, as DNA: TGTGCCACCTGGACCGCGCGATACAATCAGCCCCAGCATTTT.

The chain joins TRBV6-2 or TRBV6-3 to TRBJ2-2; 11 bases agree with TRBD2. This CDR3 is built from 15 residues. The V and J ends lost 6 bases and 6 bases, in that order; junction bases with no gene match: 6. Germline CDR1 and CDR2: MNHEY and SVGEGT. CDR3 coding DNA: TGTGCCAGCAGGATGACTAGCGGGAATCCCGGGGAGCTGTTTTTT. This translates into CASRMTSGNPGELFF.

Points on this clonotype: A far larger clone is off by one base, so a read error is likely. CDR3 in amino acids: CASSYTYEQYF. The CDR3 DNA follows: TGTGCCAGCAGCTACACCTACGAGCAGTACTTC. The rearrangement links TRBV28 to TRBJ2-7; D not certain. The CDR3 is 11 amino acids. Trimming cost V 6 bases and J 2 bases, with 5 bases left between them. Germline CDR1 is MDHEN and CDR2 is SYDVKM.

The table lists this clonotype with many counts. CDR3 residues: CASSYEGHEQYF. The DNA of the CDR3 is TGTGCCAGCAGTTACGAAGGCCACGAGCAGTACTTC. The chain carries TRBV6-2 or TRBV6-3 and TRBJ2-7; no definite D call. Trimming took off 2 bases at V and 5 bases at J, with 7 bases between the two ends. The CDR3 loop spans 12 amino acids. In germline, CDR1 is MNHEY, CDR2 SVGEGT.

This clonotype was detected many times. The V gene is TRBV3-1, the J gene TRBJ1-1; unclear D gene. The CDR3 has 13 residues. Germline V gives CDR1 LGHDT, CDR2 YNNKEL (reference sequence). V lost 2 bases to trimming and J lost 4 bases, with 8 bases between them. CDR3 amino acids: CASSQTSGTEAFF. CDR3 nucleotides: TGTGCCAGCAGCCAAACCAGTGGCACTGAAGCTTTCTTT.

The chain links TRBV4-3 to TRBJ2-2; D remains unclear. V lost 2 bases and J lost 8, with 15 bases in between. The CDR3 contains 15 residues. CDR1 and CDR2 (germline): LGHNA, YSLEER. In nucleotides, the CDR3 is TGCGCCAGCAGCCAAAGACCCAGGAACGGTGGGGAGCTGTTTTTT. It codes for CASSQRPRNGGELFF.

This clonotype was counted many times. The chain employs TRBV11-2 and TRBJ2-1, with 8 bases identical to TRBD1. CDR1 SGHAT and CDR2 FQNNGV come from the germline V gene. This CDR3 contains 19 residues. V lost 5 bases, J lost 0 bases, and 15 bases stayed unmatched. The CDR3 region is CASSRIQRQGATSYNEQFF. The CDR3 DNA follows: TGTGCCAGCAGCCGAATACAAAGGCAGGGGGCCACCTCCTACAATGAGCAGTTCTTC.

The sample holds many counts of this clonotype. The rearrangement links TRBV12-3 or TRBV12-4 to TRBJ2-3, with 7 bases matching TRBD1. The ends lost 10 bases at V and 4 bases at J; junction bases unmatched: 11. CDR3 size: 14 residues. The CDR3 loop is CANLDREVSDTQYF. Here the CDR3 DNA reads TGTGCCAACCTCGACAGGGAAGTATCAGATACGCAGTATTTT.

The chain employs TRBV5-4 and TRBJ2-1; 14 positions agree with TRBD2. This CDR3 contains 16 residues. Germline assignment: CDR1 SGHNT and CDR2 YYREEE (reference sequence). J was trimmed by 7 bases and V by 4 bases; bases with no gene match: 7. The CDR3 DNA reads as TGTGCCAGCAGCGTCCTGACTAGCGGGGGGGGTAATGAGCAGTTCTTC. Residues: CASSVLTSGGGNEQFF.

This clonotype was recorded many times. CDR3 loop: CASSPGQPALYF. The CDR3 bases are TGTGCCAGCAGTCCTGGACAGCCCGCTTTGTACTTC. This chain joins TRBV6-2 or TRBV6-3 and TRBJ2-4; TRBD1 might be the D (6 bases). V was trimmed by 5 bases and J by 15 bases, leaving 17 bases between them. The CDR3 is made up of 12 amino acids. CDR1 is MNHEY, CDR2 SVGEGT, per germline.

Regarding this clonotype: The limits of the CDR3 on the DNA are not certain, so only TCRdb's listed CDR3 is given. The V and J genes are TRBV7-2 and TRBJ2-7; the table assigns TRBD2, which was not confirmed against the DNA. Germline CDR1 reads SGHTA; CDR2 reads FQGNSA. With termini counted, the CDR3 has 19 amino acids. CDR3 sequence reads: CASSIYLCSVTAAAGEQYF.

As concerns this clonotype: As the CDR3 is not closed by the conserved phenylalanine or tryptophan, this likely results from a read error. The limits of the CDR3 on the DNA are not certain, so only TCRdb's listed CDR3 is given. The chain couples TRBV27 to TRBJ2-6. The CDR3 extends over 17 residues, inclusive of both ends. The V gene's germline CDR1 is MNHEY and CDR2 SMNVEV (reference sequence). The chain's CDR3 is CASSLEPGGSGANVLTL.

This clonotype was detected many times. The J gene is TRBJ2-7, the V gene TRBV27; the D is unclear. The V gene's germline CDR1 is MNHEY and CDR2 SMNVEV (reference sequence). Trimming removed 1 base from V and 3 bases from J, with 7 bases in between. CDR3 length: 13 amino acids. The CDR3, as DNA: TGTGCCAGCAGTTTATACATGGACTACGAGCAGTACTTC. Protein: CASSLYMDYEQYF.

The rearrangement joins TRBV28 to TRBJ1-2; D call uncertain. V gave up 3 bases and J gave up 7 bases, with 15 bases separating them. The germline V gene has CDR1 MDHEN and CDR2 SYDVKM. The CDR3 is made up of 14 amino acids. The CDR3 loop reads CASSFGSRLSGYTF. CDR3 coding DNA: TGTGCCAGCAGTTTCGGGTCCCGTCTCTCTGGCTACACCTTC.

This chain connects TRBV12-3 or TRBV12-4 to TRBJ1-2; the D gene is possibly TRBD1 (5 bases). CDR3 length: 14 residues. V was clipped by 6 bases and J by 4 bases, with 15 bases between them. The CDR3 sequence: CASSPSGVVYGYTF. CDR3 nucleotide sequence: TGTGCCAGCAGCCCCTCGGGGGTTGTCTATGGCTACACCTTC.

V and J are TRBV27 and TRBJ2-7; 10 nucleotides match TRBD2. Germline-derived CDR1 and CDR2 are MNHEY and SMNVEV (reference sequence). This CDR3 comprises 13 residues. V lost 8 bases to trimming and J lost 3 bases; unmatched junction nucleotides: 4. The CDR3 bases are TGTGCCAGCTCTAGCGGGGGTAACTACGAGCAGTACTTC. Amino acid sequence: CASSSGGNYEQYF.

The rearrangement joins TRBV14 to TRBJ2-2; D is unclear. V was clipped by 1 base and J by 6 bases, with 9 bases between them. The CDR3 consists of 14 residues. Germline CDR1 and CDR2: SGHDN and FVKESK. CDR3: CASSQVPGPGELFF. In nucleotides, the CDR3 is TGTGCCAGCAGCCAAGTCCCCGGACCCGGGGAGCTGTTTTTT.

The chain employs TRBV5-1 and TRBJ1-1; no clear D. CDR1 SGHRS and CDR2 YFSETQ come from the germline V gene. The CDR3 has 15 amino acids. Trimming stripped 4 bases from V and 2 bases from J, with 15 bases between. The CDR3 coding sequence is TGCGCCAGCAGCGGAGCAATATGGGGAAACACTGAAGCTTTCTTT. It codes for CASSGAIWGNTEAFF.

The genes are TRBV11-2 and TRBJ2-5; 9 nucleotides line up with TRBD2. This CDR3 spans 15 amino acids. V lost 1 base and J lost 4; bases outside the gene matches: 4. CDR1 SGHAT and CDR2 FQNNGV come from the germline V gene. The CDR3 region has the DNA TGTGCCAGCAGCTTAGGCGGGAGGGCCCGAGAGACCCAGTACTTC. This sequence encodes CASSLGGRARETQYF.